This passage covers 16 T cell receptor beta chains from one sample sequenced in a study of cytomegalovirus exposure and HLA in healthy donors. PCR employed 60 Vbeta and 13 Jbeta primers. Profiling relied on immunoSEQ multiplex PCR, and the TCRdb table lists in-frame clones only, not all of them. The data show some 200,000 clones, 81% seen once. Sequences were obtained from PBMCs. The receptors were sampled from a man aged 50-59 years in good health and CMV-seronegative.

As regards this clone: At the DNA level, this CDR3 is encoded by other sequences in the same sample as well. The J gene is TRBJ1-2, the V gene TRBV7-9; D may be TRBD1 (5 bases). The ends were cut back, 4 bases at V and 4 bases at J, with 13 bases in the middle. The CDR3 has 14 amino acids. Germline V lookup: CDR1 SEHNR, CDR2 FQNEAQ (reference sequence). The CDR3 here is CASSSGQGLYGYTF. CDR3 in DNA: TGTGCCAGCAGCTCTGGCCAGGGCCTCTATGGCTACACCTTC.

The chain recombines TRBV18 with TRBJ2-7, with D perhaps matching TRBD2 (6 bases). The CDR3 is 15 residues long. The V end lost 2 bases, the J end lost 0 bases, and 11 bases lay between the germline ends. Germline CDR1 is KGHSH and CDR2 is LQKENI. DNA of the CDR3: TGTGCCAGCTCACCAATGCGGGGCGGCTCCTACGAGCAGTACTTC. This gives the protein CASSPMRGGSYEQYF.

This rearrangement joins TRBV11-2 to TRBJ2-5; D perhaps matches TRBD1 (6 bases). The better agreement between TRBJ2-7 and the DNA end casts doubt on the J call. From germline, CDR1 is SGHAT and CDR2 FQNNGV. This CDR3 comprises 14 residues. The CDR3 sequence is CASSLDGYRAEQYF. The CDR3 coding sequence is TGTGCCAGCAGCTTAGATGGGTACAGGGCCGAGCAGTACTTC.

The gene calls are TRBV19 and TRBJ1-2; D is uncertain. Deletions cut 1 base from V and 6 bases from J, with 18 bases between. The CDR3 sequence is 16 residues long. Germline V gives CDR1 LNHDA, CDR2 SQIVND (reference sequence). This chain's CDR3 is CASSIVELSPIHGYTF. For the CDR3, the DNA is TGTGCCAGTAGTATAGTGGAGCTCTCACCGATCCATGGCTACACCTTC.

This chain connects TRBV4-2 to TRBJ1-5; D is ambiguous. This CDR3 is built from 15 residues. From germline, CDR1 is LGHNA and CDR2 YNFKEQ. V lost 0 bases and J 6 bases, leaving 12 bases between the germline ends. The DNA for the CDR3 is TGTGCCAGCAGCCAAGAAGGAGGGTTCAGTCAGCCCCAGCATTTT. Its protein is CASSQEGGFSQPQHF.

The chain combines TRBV2 with TRBJ1-2, with a weak D call TRBD1 (5 bases). CDR1 is SNHLY, CDR2 FYNNEI, per germline. V was clipped by 11 bases and J by 3 bases, with 10 bases between them. The CDR3 has 11 amino acids. CDR3 residues: CAFDSDYGYTF. The CDR3 DNA sequence: TGTGCCTTCGACAGCGACTATGGCTACACCTTC. Using reference TRBV2 and TRBJ1-2 for the parts outside the CDR3, the full variable domain is EPEVTQTPSHQVTQMGQEVILRCVPISNHLYFYWYRQILGQKVEFLVSFYNNEISEKSEIFDDQFSVERPDGSNFTLKIRSTKLEDSAMYFCAFDSDYGYTFGSGTRLTVV.

The gene calls are TRBV6-5 and TRBJ1-2; a weak D match, TRBD1 (5 bases). The CDR3 is made up of 15 amino acids. Germline V gives CDR1 MNHEY, CDR2 SVGAGI. V was trimmed by 5 bases and J by 2 bases, leaving 15 bases between them. CDR3 protein: CASSIGRGINYGYTF. The CDR3, as DNA: TGTGCCAGCAGTATAGGGAGGGGAATAAACTATGGCTACACCTTC.

This clone was observed a single time. V is TRBV5-1 and J is TRBJ2-2; D possibly corresponds to TRBD2 (6 bases). The V gene's germline CDR1 is SGHRS and CDR2 YFSETQ. This CDR3 is 15 amino acids long. Trimming pared 4 bases from V and 2 bases from J, leaving 12 bases between. CDR3: CASSPGAANTGELFF. The CDR3 DNA reads as TGCGCCAGCAGCCCGGGAGCGGCTAACACCGGGGAGCTGTTTTTT. Complete variable domain (other parts from reference TRBV5-1 and TRBJ2-2): KAGVTQTPRYLIKTRGQQVTLSCSPISGHRSVSWYQQTPGQGLQFLFEYFSETQRNKGNFPGRFSGRQFSNSRSEMNVSTLELGDSALYLCASSPGAANTGELFFGEGSRLTVL.

The gene calls are TRBV7-2 and TRBJ1-1, with D hard to call. The CDR3 is 15 amino acids. Germline lookup yields CDR1 SGHTA and CDR2 FQGNSA. V lost 5 bases and J 1 base, leaving 14 bases between the germline ends. The chain's CDR3 is CASSPNRGRNTEAFF. The CDR3 DNA reads TGTGCCAGCAGCCCCAATCGCGGGCGGAACACTGAAGCTTTCTTT.

The V gene is TRBV12-5, the J gene TRBJ1-4; maybe TRBD1 (5 bases). Germline V gene sequence: CDR1 LGHNT, CDR2 FRNRAP. V was pared by 7 bases and J by 11 bases, with 20 bases between. The CDR3 extends over 14 amino acids. DNA of the CDR3: TGTGCTAGTGTCGCAACTGGGACTCAGAATAAACTGTTTTTT. Protein sequence: CASVATGTQNKLFF.

The chain links TRBV9 to TRBJ1-6; no clear D gene. Per germline, CDR1 SGDLS and CDR2 YYNGEE. The CDR3 sequence is 17 residues long. Trimming shortened V by 4 bases and J by 3 bases, and 17 bases separated the two germline ends. The CDR3: CASSPSRRRSYNSPLHF. CDR3 bases: TGTGCCAGCAGCCCGAGCCGACGGCGGAGCTATAATTCACCCCTCCACTTT.

Of note for this clone: One junction end disagrees with the germline gene, perhaps due to a read error. The sample holds other DNA sequences that translate to the same CDR3. V usage is TRBV2 and J usage is TRBJ1-6; 7 nucleotides line up with TRBD1. Germline CDR1 SNHLY, CDR2 FYNNEI. The CDR3 has 16 residues. The CDR3 spells CASSGQGSPYNSPLHF. CDR3 nucleotide sequence: TGTGCCAGCAGTGGACAGGGAAGCCCCTATAATTCCCCCCTCCACTTT.

This rearrangement joins TRBV7-8 to TRBJ1-2; D perhaps matches TRBD1 (6 bases). V lost 10 bases, J lost 3 bases, and 30 bases lay in between. Germline lookup yields CDR1 SGHVS and CDR2 FQNEAQ. The CDR3 length is 18 residues. The CDR3: CATAETSRGRGEDYGYTF. In DNA form, the CDR3 reads TGTGCCACAGCCGAAACTTCTCGTGGCAGGGGTGAGGACTATGGCTACACCTTC.

This chain links TRBV6-5 with TRBJ1-5; 9 nucleotides line up with TRBD1. Germline CDR1 MNHEY, CDR2 SVGAGI. Trimming at V came to 2 bases and at J to 2 bases, leaving 1 base not matched to a gene. CDR3 length equals 15 residues. The CDR3 reads CASSYTGGGNQPQHF. The CDR3 DNA reads as TGTGCCAGCAGTTACACAGGGGGCGGCAATCAGCCCCAGCATTTT.

This clone has just one count. The gene calls are TRBV19 and TRBJ2-3, with 16 bases identical to TRBD2. J lost 0 bases, V lost 11 bases, and 14 bases had no gene match. The CDR3 contains 19 residues. Germline-derived CDR1 and CDR2 are LNHDA and SQIVND (reference sequence). This CDR3 reads CAGPAAGTSGGESTDTQYF. Here the CDR3 DNA reads TGTGCCGGGCCTGCTGCCGGGACTAGCGGGGGGGAAAGCACAGATACGCAGTATTTT.

The V gene is TRBV4-1, the J gene TRBJ2-5; 12 bases are a match to TRBD2. J was trimmed by 3 bases and V by 6 bases; bases with no gene match: 11. The CDR3 loop spans 17 amino acids. CDR1 and CDR2 (germline): MGHRA, YSYEKL. This CDR3 reads CASRQFTSGGSKETQYF. CDR3 in DNA: TGCGCCAGCAGACAGTTTACTAGCGGGGGGTCTAAAGAGACCCAGTACTTC.